A selection of T cell receptor beta chains follows, all from one sample in a study of early T cells in non-severe SARS-CoV-2 infection. TCRdb ran MiXCR on the 5' RACE reads and lists one entry per CDR3 protein. Counted here are approximately 70,000 distinct CDR3 sequences, 4.6% occurring once; the ten biggest clones make up roughly 3.6%. Sequenced here: whole blood, sampled at baseline. The receptors were sampled from an adult who was a healthcare worker with PCR-confirmed SARS-CoV-2 infection or an uninfected control (not recorded which). The donor label of this sample is uncertain. The CDR3 runs from the conserved cysteine through the conserved F or W. Fields, in order: V gene, clone size, J gene, D gene, CDR3 length, CDR3 DNA, CDR3 protein. D genes are given only for firm matches. Expanded clones get a size class; other rows say once, few or many, or leave the size out.

TRBV19	few	TRBJ2-3	TRBD1	14	TGTGCCAGCCGGTGGACAGGGGGAGGAGATACGCAGTATTTT	CASRWTGGGDTQYF
TRBV12-3/TRBV12-4	many	TRBJ1-2	TRBD1	13	TGTGCCAGCAGTCGCGACAGGGTGAGGGGCTACACCTTC	CASSRDRVRGYTF
TRBV5-4	few	TRBJ1-1	NA	14	TGTGCCAGCAGCTTAGACTCCCGGGGCACTGAAGCTTTCTTT	CASSLDSRGTEAFF
TRBV6-2/TRBV6-3	few	TRBJ2-1	NA	14	TGTGCCAGCAGTTACTCAATCCCATACAATGAGCAGTTCTTC	CASSYSIPYNEQFF
TRBV6-2/TRBV6-3	NA	TRBJ1-1	TRBD1	12	TGTGCCAGCACCAAGACAGGGCAGTGGGCTTTCTTT	CASTKTGQWAFF
TRBV6-1	few	TRBJ2-7	NA	14	TGTGCCAGCAGTGGAATAGCGACCCCCTACGAGCAGTACTTC	CASSGIATPYEQYF
TRBV29-1	many	TRBJ1-5	NA	13	TGCAGCGTTGAAGATCTTCCGAATCAGCCCCAGCATTTT	CSVEDLPNQPQHF
TRBV6-2/TRBV6-3	NA	TRBJ1-1	TRBD1	17	TGTGCCAGCAGCTCTTTAGGGACAGATATTATAAACACTGAAGCTTTCTTT	CASSSLGTDIINTEAFF
TRBV5-6	NA	TRBJ1-3	NA	16	TGTGCCAGCAGTTACAGGGCCCGCGGTGCTGGAAACACCATATATTTT	CASSYRARGAGNTIYF
TRBV20-1	few	TRBJ2-1	NA	14	TGCAGTGCTAGAGATCGTGAAACGATCAATGAGCAGTTCTTC	CSARDRETINEQFF
TRBV28	many	TRBJ1-2	TRBD1	16	TGTGCCAGCAGTATTGACAGGGAGGCCCCACCGAGGGGCTACACCTTC	CASSIDREAPPRGYTF
TRBV28	few	TRBJ2-5	NA	12	TGTGCCAGCAGCCTCGGGGGATTGACCCAGTACTTC	CASSLGGLTQYF
TRBV12-5	many	TRBJ1-1	TRBD1	14	TGTGCTAGTGGTCCCACAGGGGGAGAGGGTGAAGCTTTCTTT	CASGPTGGEGEAFF
TRBV5-5	NA	TRBJ1-5	TRBD1	18	TGTGCCAGCAGCGCGGGCCCGACAGGGTTTAGGCCCAATCAGCCCCAGCATTTT	CASSAGPTGFRPNQPQHF
TRBV5-5	NA	TRBJ1-3	NA	16	TGTGCCAGCAGCTTGGACCGATTCTTCTCTGGAAACACCATATATTTT	CASSLDRFFSGNTIYF